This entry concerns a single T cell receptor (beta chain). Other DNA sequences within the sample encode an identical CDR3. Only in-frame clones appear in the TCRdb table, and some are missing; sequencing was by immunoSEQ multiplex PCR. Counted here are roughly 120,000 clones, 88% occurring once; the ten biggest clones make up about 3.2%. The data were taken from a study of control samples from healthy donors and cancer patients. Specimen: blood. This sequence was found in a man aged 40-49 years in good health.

DNA for the CDR3: TGTGCCAGCAGTGGCGGGACAGGCGGCAATCAGCCCCAGCATTTT. Its translation: CASSGGTGGNQPQHF. The chain links TRBV2 to TRBJ1-5; TRBD1 matches at 8 bases. Trimming cost V 4 bases and J 2 bases; bases outside gene matches: 4. CDR1 is SNHLY, CDR2 FYNNEI, per germline. There are 15 residues in the CDR3.